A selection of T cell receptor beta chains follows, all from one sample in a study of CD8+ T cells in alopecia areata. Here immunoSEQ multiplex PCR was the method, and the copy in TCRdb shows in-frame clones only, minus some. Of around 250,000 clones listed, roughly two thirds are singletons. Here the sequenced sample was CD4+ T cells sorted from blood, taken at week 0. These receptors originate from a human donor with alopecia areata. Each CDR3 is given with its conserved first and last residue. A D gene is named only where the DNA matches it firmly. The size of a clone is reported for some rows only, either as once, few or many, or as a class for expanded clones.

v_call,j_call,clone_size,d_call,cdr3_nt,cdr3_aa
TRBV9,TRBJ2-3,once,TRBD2,TGTGCCAGCAGCGTTCCCAGCGGGAGGCTCACAGATACGCAGTATTTT,CASSVPSGRLTDTQYF
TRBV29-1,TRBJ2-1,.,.,TGCAGCGTTGTGGCAGGGTGGGACAATGAGCAGTTCTTC,CSVVAGWDNEQFF
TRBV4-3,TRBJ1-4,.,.,TGCGCCAGCAGCCAAGTGGCGGATGAAAAACTGTTTTTT,CASSQVADEKLFF
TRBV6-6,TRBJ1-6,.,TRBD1,TGTGCCAGCAGTGCCACAGGGGGAAGGTCACCCCTCCACTTT,CASSATGGRSPLHF
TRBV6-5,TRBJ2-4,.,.,TGTGCCAGCAGTTCTATCGGACGCAAAAACATTCAGTACTTC,CASSSIGRKNIQYF
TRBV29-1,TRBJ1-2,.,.,TGCAGCGTTACCAGAACGGCCAGGAGTTGGGAGTATGGCTACACCTTC,CSVTRTARSWEYGYTF
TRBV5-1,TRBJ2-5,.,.,TGCGCCAGCAGCCCTGACCGGGCCCGGGAGACCCAGTACTTC,CASSPDRARETQYF
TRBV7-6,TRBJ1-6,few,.,TGTGCCAGCAGGCCCACAGGGCTCTCACCCCTCCACTTT,CASRPTGLSPLHF
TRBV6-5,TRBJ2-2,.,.,TGTGCCAGCCGGCAGGGGAACACCGGGGAGCTGTTTTTT,CASRQGNTGELFF
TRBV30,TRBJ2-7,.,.,TGTGCCTGGAGTTCCCAGAACACCTCCTACGAGCAGTACTTC,CAWSSQNTSYEQYF
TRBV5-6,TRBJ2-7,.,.,TGTGCCAGCAGCTTGTACGGCACGGAGGTGGCCGAGCAGTACTTC,CASSLYGTEVAEQYF
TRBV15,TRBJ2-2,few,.,TGTGCCACCAGCAGAGATCTCACCGGGGAGCTGTTTTTT,CATSRDLTGELFF
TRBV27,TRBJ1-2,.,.,TGTGCCTCCCCCACGGGGGGAGAGAATGGCTACACCTTC,CASPTGGENGYTF
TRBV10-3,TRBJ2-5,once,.,TGTGCCATCGGGGAGGGGGGCAGGCTCGAGACCCAGTACTTC,CAIGEGGRLETQYF
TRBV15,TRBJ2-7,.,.,TGTGCCACCAGCAGAGATCGAGGCAGCTCCTACGAGCAGTACTTC,CATSRDRGSSYEQYF
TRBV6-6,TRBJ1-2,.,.,TGTGCCAGCAGTAGGGGTTCTTCTAACGCCAGGGATGGCTACACCTTC,CASSRGSSNARDGYTF
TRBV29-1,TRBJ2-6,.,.,TGCAGCGTTAATCAGGCTGGGGCCAACGTCCTGACTTTC,CSVNQAGANVLTF
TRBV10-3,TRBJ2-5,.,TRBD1,TGTGCCATCAGTGGACAGGGGGGAGTCGGAGAGACCCAGTACTTC,CAISGQGGVGETQYF
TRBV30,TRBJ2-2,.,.,TGTGCCTGGAGTGCCCTAGGACGGAACACCGGGGAGCTGTTTTTT,CAWSALGRNTGELFF
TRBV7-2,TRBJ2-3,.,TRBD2,TGTGCCAGCAGCCCCCAAGTAGGGGCGGGGGGGCCGACAGATACGCAGTATTTT,CASSPQVGAGGPTDTQYF
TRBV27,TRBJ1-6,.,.,TGTGCCAGCAGTTTCGGGAGTTCACCCCTCCACTTT,CASSFGSSPLHF
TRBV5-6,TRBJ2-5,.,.,TGTGCCAGCAGCTTGCCGAGGGTGTACCAAGAGACCCAGTACTTC,CASSLPRVYQETQYF
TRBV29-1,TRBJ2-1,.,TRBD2,TGCAGCGTGCGGACTAGCGGGGGGTTATACAATGAGCAGTTCTTC,CSVRTSGGLYNEQFF
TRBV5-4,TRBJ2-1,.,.,TGTGCCAGCAGCTTGGGCCTGGGCTCCCCCAACAATGAGCAGTTCTTC,CASSLGLGSPNNEQFF
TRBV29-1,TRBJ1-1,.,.,TGCAGCGTTGAATCGGGCAGGTTGAACACTGAAGCTTTCTTT,CSVESGRLNTEAFF
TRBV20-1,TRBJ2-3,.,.,TGCAGCGTACGAAGCCCAGATACGCAGTATTTT,CSVRSPDTQYF
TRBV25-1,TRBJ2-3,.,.,TGTGCCAGCAGTAGGGGGACAGATACGCAGTATTTT,CASSRGTDTQYF
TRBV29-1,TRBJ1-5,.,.,TGCAGCGTTGGCGGGGATCAGCCCCAGCATTTT,CSVGGDQPQHF
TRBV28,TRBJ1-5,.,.,TGTGCCAGCAGTTTACGGGGACAGCCCCAGCATTTT,CASSLRGQPQHF
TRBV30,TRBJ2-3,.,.,TGTGCCCGGGGCCGGGACGGGGCTAGCACAGATACGCAGTATTTT,CARGRDGASTDTQYF
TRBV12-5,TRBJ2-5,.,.,TGTGCTAGTGGTTCTACGGAGACCCAGTACTTC,CASGSTETQYF
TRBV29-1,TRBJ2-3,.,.,TGCAGCGTTGGGACAGATACGCAGTATTTT,CSVGTDTQYF
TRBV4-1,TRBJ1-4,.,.,TGCGCCAGCAGCCAACTGGCAGGGAGTGATGAAAAACTGTTTTTT,CASSQLAGSDEKLFF
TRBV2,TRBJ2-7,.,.,TGTGCCAGCTCTGGAAGGTTATCGTACGAGCAGTACTTC,CASSGRLSYEQYF
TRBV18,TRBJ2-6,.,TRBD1,TGTGCCAGCTCACGAGGACAGGGAACGAGTTCTGGGGCCAACGTCCTGACTTTC,CASSRGQGTSSGANVLTF
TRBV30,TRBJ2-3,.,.,TGTGCCTGGACTTTGGGCCGAAGCACAGATACGCAGTATTTT,CAWTLGRSTDTQYF
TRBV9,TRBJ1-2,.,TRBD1,TGTGCCAGCAGCTTTCGGACAGGGTCCGGCTACACCTTC,CASSFRTGSGYTF
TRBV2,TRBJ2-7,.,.,TGTGCCAGCAGTGAGGGGCGGGCCTACGAGCAGTACTTC,CASSEGRAYEQYF
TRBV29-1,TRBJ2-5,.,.,TGCAGCGTTGGCTCACAGGGTTCCGAGACCCAGTACTTC,CSVGSQGSETQYF
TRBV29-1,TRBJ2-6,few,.,TGCAGCGTTATGCTGGCTGGGGCCAACGTCCTGACTTTC,CSVMLAGANVLTF
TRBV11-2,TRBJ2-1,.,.,TGTGCCAGCAGCTTAAACTTACTTCGCGGGCAGTTCTTC,CASSLNLLRGQFF
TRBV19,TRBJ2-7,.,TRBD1,TGTGCCAGTAGTATTAGGGGGCAAAACTACGAGCAGTACTTC,CASSIRGQNYEQYF
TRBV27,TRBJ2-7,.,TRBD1,TGTGCCAGCCAAAAAGGGACAGCCTACGAGCAGTACTTC,CASQKGTAYEQYF
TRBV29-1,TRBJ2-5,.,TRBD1,TGCAGCGTTGGTCGACAGGGGTCGACAGAGACCCAGTACTTC,CSVGRQGSTETQYF
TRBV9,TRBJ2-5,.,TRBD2,TGTGCCAGCACCCGAGGGCTAGCGGAGAAAGAGACCCAGTACTTC,CASTRGLAEKETQYF
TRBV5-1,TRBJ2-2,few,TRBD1,TGCGCCAGCAGCCGGACAGGGGGCACCGGGGAGCTGTTTTTT,CASSRTGGTGELFF
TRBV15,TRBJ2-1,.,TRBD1,TGTGCCACCAGCCCCCGGGACAGGGGTTTCCACAATGAGCAGTTCTTC,CATSPRDRGFHNEQFF
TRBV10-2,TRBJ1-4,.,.,TGCGCCAGCGGAACAGGGGAAAAACTGTTTTTT,CASGTGEKLFF
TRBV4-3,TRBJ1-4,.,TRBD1,TGCGCCAGCAGCCCCGGGACAGGGGGTGGGAAACTGTTTTTT,CASSPGTGGGKLFF
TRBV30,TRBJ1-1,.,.,TGTGCCTGGAGTGTACAGCAGGGTAGGACTGAAGCTTTCTTT,CAWSVQQGRTEAFF
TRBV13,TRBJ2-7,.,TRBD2,TGTGCCAGCAGCTTAGTGCGGGGGGCCTACGAGCAGTACTTC,CASSLVRGAYEQYF
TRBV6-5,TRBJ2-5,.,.,TGTGCCAGCACTTCCCCGTTGCTTCAAGAGACCCAGTACTTC,CASTSPLLQETQYF